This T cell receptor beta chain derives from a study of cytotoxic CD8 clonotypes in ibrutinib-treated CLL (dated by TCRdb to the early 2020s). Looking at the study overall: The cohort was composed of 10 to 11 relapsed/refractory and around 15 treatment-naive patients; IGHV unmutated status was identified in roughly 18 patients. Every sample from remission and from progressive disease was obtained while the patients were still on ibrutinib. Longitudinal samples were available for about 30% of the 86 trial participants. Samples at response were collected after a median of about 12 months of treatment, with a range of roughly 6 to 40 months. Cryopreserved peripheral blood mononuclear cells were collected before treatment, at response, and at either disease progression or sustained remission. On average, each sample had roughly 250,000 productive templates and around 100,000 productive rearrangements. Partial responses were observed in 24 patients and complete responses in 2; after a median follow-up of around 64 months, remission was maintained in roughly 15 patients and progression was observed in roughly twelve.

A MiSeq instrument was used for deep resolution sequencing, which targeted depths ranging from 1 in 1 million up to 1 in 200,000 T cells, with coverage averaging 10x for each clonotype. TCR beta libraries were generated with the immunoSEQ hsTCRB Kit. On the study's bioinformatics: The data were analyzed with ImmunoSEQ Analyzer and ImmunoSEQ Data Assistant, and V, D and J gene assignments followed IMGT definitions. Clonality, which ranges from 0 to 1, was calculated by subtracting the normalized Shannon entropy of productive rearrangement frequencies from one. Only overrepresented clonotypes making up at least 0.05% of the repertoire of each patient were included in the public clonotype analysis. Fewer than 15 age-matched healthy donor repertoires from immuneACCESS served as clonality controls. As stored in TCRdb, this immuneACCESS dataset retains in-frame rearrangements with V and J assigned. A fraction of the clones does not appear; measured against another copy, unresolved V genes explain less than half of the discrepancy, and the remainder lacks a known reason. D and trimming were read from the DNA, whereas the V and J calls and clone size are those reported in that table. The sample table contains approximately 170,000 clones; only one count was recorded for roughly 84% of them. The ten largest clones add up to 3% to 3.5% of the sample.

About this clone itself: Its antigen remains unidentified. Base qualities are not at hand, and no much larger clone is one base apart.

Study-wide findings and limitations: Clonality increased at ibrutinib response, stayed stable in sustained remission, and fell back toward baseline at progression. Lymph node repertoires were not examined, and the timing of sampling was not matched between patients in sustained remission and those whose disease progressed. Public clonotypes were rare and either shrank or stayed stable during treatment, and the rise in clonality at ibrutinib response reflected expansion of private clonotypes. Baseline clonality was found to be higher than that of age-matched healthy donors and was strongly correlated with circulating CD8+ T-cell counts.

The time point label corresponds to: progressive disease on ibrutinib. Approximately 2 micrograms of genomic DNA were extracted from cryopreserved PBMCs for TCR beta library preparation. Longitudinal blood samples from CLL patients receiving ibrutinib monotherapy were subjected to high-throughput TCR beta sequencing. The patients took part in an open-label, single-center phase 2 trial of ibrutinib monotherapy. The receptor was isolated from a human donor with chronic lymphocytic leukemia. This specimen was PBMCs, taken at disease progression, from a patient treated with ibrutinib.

The CDR3 is CASSPSRDRGDSQPQHF. The bases read TGTGCCAGCAGTCCGTCCCGGGACAGGGGGGACAGTCAGCCCCAGCATTTT. The V and J genes are TRBV2 and TRBJ1-5; TRBD1 agrees with 11 junctional bases. Unmatched junction bases come to 12, with V trimmed by 5 bases and J by 6 bases. Reading from cysteine to phenylalanine, the CDR3 counts 17 amino acids. The kept DNA is CDR3 alone, 51 bases in frame from the first base. CDR1 and CDR2 were assigned from the germline V gene as SNHLY and FYNNEI.